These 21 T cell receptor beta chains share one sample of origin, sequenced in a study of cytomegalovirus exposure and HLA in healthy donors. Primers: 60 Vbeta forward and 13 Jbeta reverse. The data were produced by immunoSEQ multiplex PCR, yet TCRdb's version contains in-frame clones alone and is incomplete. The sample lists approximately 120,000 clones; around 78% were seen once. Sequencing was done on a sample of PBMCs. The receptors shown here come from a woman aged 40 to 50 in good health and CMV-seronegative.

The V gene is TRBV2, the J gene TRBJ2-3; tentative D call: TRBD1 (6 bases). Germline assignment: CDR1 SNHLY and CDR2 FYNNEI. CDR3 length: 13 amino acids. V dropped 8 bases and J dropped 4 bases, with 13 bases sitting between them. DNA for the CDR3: TGTGCCAGCCAAAGTTACAGGGCAGATACGCAGTATTTT. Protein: CASQSYRADTQYF.

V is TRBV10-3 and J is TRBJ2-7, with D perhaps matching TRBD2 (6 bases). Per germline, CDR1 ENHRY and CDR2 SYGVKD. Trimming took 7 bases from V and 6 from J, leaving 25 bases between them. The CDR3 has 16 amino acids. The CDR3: CAITLRAREELGEQYF. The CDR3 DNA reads TGTGCCATCACCCTCCGAGCGCGGGAAGAGCTCGGCGAGCAGTACTTC.

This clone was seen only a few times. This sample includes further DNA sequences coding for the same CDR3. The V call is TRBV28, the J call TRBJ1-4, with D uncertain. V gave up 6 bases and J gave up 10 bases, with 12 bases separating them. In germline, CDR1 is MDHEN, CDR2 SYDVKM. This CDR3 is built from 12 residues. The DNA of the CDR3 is TGTGCCAGCAGCCCACCCCGGGGAAAACTGTTTTTT. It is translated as CASSPPRGKLFF.

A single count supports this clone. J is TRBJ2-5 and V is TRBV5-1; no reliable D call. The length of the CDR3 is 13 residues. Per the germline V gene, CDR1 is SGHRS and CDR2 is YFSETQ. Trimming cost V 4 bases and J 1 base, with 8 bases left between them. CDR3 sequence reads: CASSGQVQETQYF. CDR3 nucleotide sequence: TGCGCCAGCAGCGGCCAGGTCCAAGAGACCCAGTACTTC.

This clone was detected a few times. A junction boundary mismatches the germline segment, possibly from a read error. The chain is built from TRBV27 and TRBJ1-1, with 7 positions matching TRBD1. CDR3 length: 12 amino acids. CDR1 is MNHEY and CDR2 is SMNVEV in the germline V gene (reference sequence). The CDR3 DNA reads TGTGCCAGCAGTTCAGTCGCACAGGGGTGGTACTTT. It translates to CASSSVAQGWYF.

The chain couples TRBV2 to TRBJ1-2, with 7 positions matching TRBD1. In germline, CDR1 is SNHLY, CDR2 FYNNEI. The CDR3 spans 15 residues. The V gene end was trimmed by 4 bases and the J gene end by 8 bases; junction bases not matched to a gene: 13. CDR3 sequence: CASSAWDRTGGGYTF. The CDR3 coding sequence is TGTGCCAGCAGTGCCTGGGACAGAACTGGGGGCGGCTACACCTTC.

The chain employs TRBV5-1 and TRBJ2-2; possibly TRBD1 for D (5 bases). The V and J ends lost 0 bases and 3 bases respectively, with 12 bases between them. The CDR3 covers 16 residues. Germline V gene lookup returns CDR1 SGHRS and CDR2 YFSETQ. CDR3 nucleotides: TGCGCCAGCAGCTTGGTCCCAGGGAAAGACACCGGGGAGCTGTTTTTT. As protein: CASSLVPGKDTGELFF.

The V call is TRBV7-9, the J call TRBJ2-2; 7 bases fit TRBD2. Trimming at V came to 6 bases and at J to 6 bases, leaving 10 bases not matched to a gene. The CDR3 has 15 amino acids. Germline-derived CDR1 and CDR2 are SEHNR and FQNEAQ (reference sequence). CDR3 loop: CASSMGGYRAGELFF. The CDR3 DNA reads TGTGCCAGCAGTATGGGAGGGTATCGGGCCGGGGAGCTGTTTTTT.

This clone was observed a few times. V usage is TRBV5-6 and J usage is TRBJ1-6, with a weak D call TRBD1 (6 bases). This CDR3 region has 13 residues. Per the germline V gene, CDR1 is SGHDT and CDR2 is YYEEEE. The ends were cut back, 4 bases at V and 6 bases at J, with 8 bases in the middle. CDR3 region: CASSGDINSPLHF. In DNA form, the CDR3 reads TGTGCCAGCAGCGGGGACATTAATTCACCCCTCCACTTT.

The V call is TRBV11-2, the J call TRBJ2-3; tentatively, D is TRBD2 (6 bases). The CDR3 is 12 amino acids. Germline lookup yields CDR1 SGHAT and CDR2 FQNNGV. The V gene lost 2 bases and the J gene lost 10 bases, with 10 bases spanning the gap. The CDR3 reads CASSLWGEAQYF. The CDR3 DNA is TGTGCCAGCAGCTTATGGGGGGAAGCGCAGTATTTT.

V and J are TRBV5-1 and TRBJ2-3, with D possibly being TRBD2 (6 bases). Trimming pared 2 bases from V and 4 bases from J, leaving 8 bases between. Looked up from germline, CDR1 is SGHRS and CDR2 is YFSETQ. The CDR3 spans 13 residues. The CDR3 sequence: CASSFSSADTQYF. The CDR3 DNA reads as TGCGCCAGCAGCTTTTCTAGCGCAGATACGCAGTATTTT.

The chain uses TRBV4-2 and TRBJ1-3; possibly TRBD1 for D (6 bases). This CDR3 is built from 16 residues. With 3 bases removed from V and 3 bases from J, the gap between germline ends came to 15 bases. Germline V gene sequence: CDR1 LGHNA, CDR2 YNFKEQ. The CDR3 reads CASSHFLQGSGNTIYF. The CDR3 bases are TGTGCCAGCAGCCACTTTTTACAGGGAAGTGGAAACACCATATATTTT.

Here the CDR3 DNA reads TGTGCCAGCAGCACCACAGGGTCGGATTCACCCCTCCACTTT. Its translation: CASSTTGSDSPLHF. The chain recombines TRBV7-9 with TRBJ1-6, with a possible D match to TRBD1 (6 bases). This CDR3 is built from 14 residues. Trimming pared 5 bases from V and 8 bases from J, leaving 13 bases between. CDR1 is SEHNR and CDR2 is FQNEAQ in the germline V gene (reference sequence).

In DNA, the CDR3 is TGCGCCAGCAGCTTTACGGACAGGATAGAGACCCAGTACTTC. It is translated as CASSFTDRIETQYF. This chain joins TRBV5-1 and TRBJ2-5; 7 nucleotides match TRBD1. V trimming: 2 bases; J trimming: 4 bases; junction bases outside the gene matches: 5. The CDR3 spans 14 residues. The V gene's germline CDR1 is SGHRS and CDR2 YFSETQ.

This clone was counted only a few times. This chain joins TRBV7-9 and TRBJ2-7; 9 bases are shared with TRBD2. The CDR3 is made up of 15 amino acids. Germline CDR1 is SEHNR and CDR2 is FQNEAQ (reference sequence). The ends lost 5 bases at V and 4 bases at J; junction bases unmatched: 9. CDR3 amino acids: CASSAPGLAGYEQYF. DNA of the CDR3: TGTGCCAGCAGCGCACCGGGACTAGCAGGGTACGAGCAGTACTTC.

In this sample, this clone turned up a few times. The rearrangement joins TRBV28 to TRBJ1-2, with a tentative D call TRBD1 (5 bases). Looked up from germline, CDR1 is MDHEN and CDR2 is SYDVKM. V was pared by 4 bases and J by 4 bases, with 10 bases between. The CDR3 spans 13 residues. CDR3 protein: CASSSQVTYGYTF. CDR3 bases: TGTGCCAGCAGTTCACAGGTTACCTATGGCTACACCTTC.

In nucleotides, the CDR3 is TGCGCCAGCAGCCCCGCGACTAGCGAAAAGACCCAGTACTTC. Translated, it gives CASSPATSEKTQYF. The chain joins TRBV5-1 to TRBJ2-5; 8 bases fit TRBD2. This CDR3 has 14 residues. CDR1 and CDR2 (germline): SGHRS, YFSETQ. Unmatched junction bases numbered 8, after V lost 4 bases and J lost 6 bases.

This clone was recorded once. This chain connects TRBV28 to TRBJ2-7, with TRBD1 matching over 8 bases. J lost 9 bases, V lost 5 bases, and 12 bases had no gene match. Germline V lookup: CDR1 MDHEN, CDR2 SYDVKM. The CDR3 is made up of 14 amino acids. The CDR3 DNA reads TGTGCCAGCAGTACGACAGGGGCCACCCTCGGGCAGTACTTC. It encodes CASSTTGATLGQYF.

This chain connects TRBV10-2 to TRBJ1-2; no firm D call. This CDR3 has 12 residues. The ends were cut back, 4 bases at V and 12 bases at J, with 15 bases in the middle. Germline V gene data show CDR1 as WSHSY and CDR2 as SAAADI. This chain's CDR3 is CASSGTGVFNTF. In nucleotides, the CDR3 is TGCGCCAGCAGTGGGACCGGGGTATTCAACACCTTC.

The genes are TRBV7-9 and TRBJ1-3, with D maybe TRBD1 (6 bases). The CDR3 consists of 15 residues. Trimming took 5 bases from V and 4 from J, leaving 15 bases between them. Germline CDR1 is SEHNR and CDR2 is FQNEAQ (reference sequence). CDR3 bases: TGTGCCAGCAGCCCCCTCGGGGGGACAGGAAACACCATATATTTT. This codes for CASSPLGGTGNTIYF.

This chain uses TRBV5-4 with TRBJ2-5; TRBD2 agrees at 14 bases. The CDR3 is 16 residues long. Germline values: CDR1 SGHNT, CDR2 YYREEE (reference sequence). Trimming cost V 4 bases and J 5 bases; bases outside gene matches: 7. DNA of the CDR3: TGTGCCAGCAGCCTGGGACTAGCGGGAGCTGGGGAGACCCAGTACTTC. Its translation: CASSLGLAGAGETQYF.